The 32 T cell receptor beta chains presented below share a single source sample, sequenced in a study of shared clonotypes between healthy human individuals. The assay was immunoSEQ multiplex PCR, and TCRdb's table has in-frame clones only and misses some. This sample has more than 2,000,000 clones, with approximately 90% found just once. Sequencing was carried out using naive CD4+ T cells sorted from blood. Subset given: CD45RA+ positively selected. The source is a man between 18 and 35 years old in good health.

This rearrangement joins TRBV6-5 to TRBJ2-1; 11 bases match TRBD2. This CDR3 contains 14 residues. J gave up 9 bases and V 5 bases, and 6 bases lay outside the gene matches. Germline assignment: CDR1 MNHEY and CDR2 SVGAGI. The CDR3 coding sequence is TGTGCCAGCAGTGCCCTAGCGGGAGGCGTTGAGCAGTTCTTC. It encodes CASSALAGGVEQFF.

The chain is built from TRBV2 and TRBJ2-7, with 8 bases fitting TRBD1. CDR3 size: 14 residues. Germline trimming cut 6 bases from V and 2 bases from J; bases unmatched to any gene: 6. Germline V gives CDR1 SNHLY, CDR2 FYNNEI. CDR3 loop: CASSADRVTYEQYF. CDR3 coding DNA: TGTGCCAGCAGCGCGGACAGGGTAACCTACGAGCAGTACTTC. The full variable domain, in which reference TRBV2 and TRBJ2-7 provide the parts outside the CDR3, is EPEVTQTPSHQVTQMGQEVILRCVPISNHLYFYWYRQILGQKVEFLVSFYNNEISEKSEIFDDQFSVERPDGSNFTLKIRSTKLEDSAMYFCASSADRVTYEQYFGPGTRLTVT.

The chain employs TRBV10-3 and TRBJ2-5; the D gene is possibly TRBD1 (5 bases). Per germline, CDR1 ENHRY and CDR2 SYGVKD. The CDR3 spans 12 residues. Deletions cut 9 bases from V and 5 bases from J, with 13 bases between. The CDR3 sequence: CAIRQYGETQYF. In DNA form, the CDR3 reads TGTGCCATAAGACAGTACGGGGAGACCCAGTACTTC.

The rearrangement uses TRBV18 and TRBJ2-7, with 9 positions matching TRBD1. Germline V lookup: CDR1 KGHSH, CDR2 LQKENI. V lost 3 bases and J lost 3; bases outside the gene matches: 6. There are 15 residues in the CDR3. CDR3: CASSPGQGNVYEQYF. CDR3 nucleotides: TGTGCCAGCTCACCCGGACAGGGGAACGTCTACGAGCAGTACTTC.

V usage is TRBV5-4 and J usage is TRBJ2-5; 7 positions agree with TRBD2. Germline V lookup: CDR1 SGHNT, CDR2 YYREEE (reference sequence). Trimming cost V 4 bases and J 5 bases; bases outside gene matches: 8. The CDR3 covers 14 residues. In DNA form, the CDR3 reads TGTGCCAGCAGCATACGGACTAGAGGCGAGACCCAGTACTTC. It codes for CASSIRTRGETQYF. The full variable domain, in which reference TRBV5-4 and TRBJ2-5 provide the parts outside the CDR3, is ETGVTQSPTHLIKTRGQQVTLRCSSQSGHNTVSWYQQALGQGPQFIFQYYREEENGRGNFPPRFSGLQFPNYSSELNVNALELDDSALYLCASSIRTRGETQYFGPGTRLLVL.

The chain links TRBV7-2 to TRBJ2-1, with 14 bases lining up with TRBD2. V trimming: 5 bases; J trimming: 7 bases; junction bases outside the gene matches: 10. Germline V gene sequence: CDR1 SGHTA, CDR2 FQGNSA. CDR3 size: 17 residues. This CDR3 reads CASSLRLAGGPGNEQFF. In nucleotides, the CDR3 is TGTGCCAGCAGCCTCAGACTAGCGGGAGGGCCAGGGAATGAGCAGTTCTTC.

The J gene is TRBJ1-1, the V gene TRBV27; a possible D gene is TRBD1 (5 bases). The V gene's germline CDR1 is MNHEY and CDR2 SMNVEV (reference sequence). The V end was cut by 2 bases, the J end by 4 bases, with 11 bases between. CDR3 length: 14 amino acids. For the CDR3, the DNA is TGTGCCAGCAGTTTAGGATTTGGGGGCACTGAAGCTTTCTTT. This gives the protein CASSLGFGGTEAFF.

The V and J genes are TRBV5-6 and TRBJ1-5; a possible D gene is TRBD1 (5 bases). V dropped 2 bases and J dropped 2 bases, with 20 bases sitting between them. The germline gives CDR1 SGHDT, CDR2 YYEEEE. The CDR3 runs to 18 residues. CDR3 amino acids: CASSFMGLWGDGNQPQHF. CDR3 DNA sequence: TGTGCCAGCAGCTTTATGGGATTGTGGGGCGATGGCAATCAGCCCCAGCATTTT.

The DNA for the CDR3 is TGTGCCAGCAGCTTTAAGAGGGACGGGGAGCTGTTTTTT. It translates to CASSFKRDGELFF. J is TRBJ2-2 and V is TRBV5-4; TRBD2 might be the D (5 bases). V was cut by 2 bases and J by 7 bases, with 9 bases left in between. The CDR3 runs 13 residues. Germline V CDR1 and CDR2: SGHNT, YYREEE (reference sequence).

The rearrangement joins TRBV5-8 to TRBJ1-4; no reliable D call. Germline CDR1 reads SGHTS; CDR2 reads YDEGEE. The CDR3 extends over 16 amino acids. V was pared by 0 bases and J by 3 bases, with 12 bases between. CDR3 loop: CASSLEGAGANEKLFF. DNA for the CDR3: TGTGCCAGCAGCTTGGAGGGCGCCGGCGCTAATGAAAAACTGTTTTTT.

This clone occurred once. Other DNA sequences in this specimen translate into the identical CDR3. The chain joins TRBV5-1 to TRBJ2-3; D is perhaps TRBD1 (5 bases). V lost 1 base and J 3 bases, leaving 9 bases between the germline ends. Germline V gives CDR1 SGHRS, CDR2 YFSETQ. The CDR3 runs to 14 residues. The DNA for the CDR3 is TGCGCCAGCAGCTTGCCAGGGCTAACAGATACGCAGTATTTT. The encoded protein is CASSLPGLTDTQYF.

CDR3 sequence reads: CSVESERSYEQFF. CDR3 DNA sequence: TGCAGCGTTGAATCGGAGCGGAGCTATGAGCAGTTCTTC. The chain is built from TRBV29-1 and TRBJ2-1, with a weak D call TRBD2 (5 bases). Between the trimmed V and J ends, which lost 2 bases and 8 bases, there was a span of 13 bases. Per germline, CDR1 SQVTM and CDR2 ANQGSEA. This CDR3 region has 13 residues.

The chain recombines TRBV15 with TRBJ1-4; D possibly corresponds to TRBD1 (5 bases). Per the germline V gene, CDR1 is LNHNV and CDR2 is YYDKDF (reference sequence). V was cut by 0 bases and J by 8 bases, with 13 bases left in between. The length of the CDR3 is 15 residues. CDR3 coding DNA: TGTGCCACCAGCAGAGATCCCAGGGTTGAGGAAAAACTGTTTTTT. Protein product: CATSRDPRVEEKLFF. The complete variable domain, with remaining parts taken from reference TRBV15 and TRBJ1-4, reads DAMVIQNPRYQVTQFGKPVTLSCSQTLNHNVMYWYQQKSSQAPKLLFHYYDKDFNNEADTPDNFQSRRPNTSFCFLDIRSPGLGDTAMYLCATSRDPRVEEKLFFGSGTQLSVL.

The genes are TRBV29-1 and TRBJ2-7; D is possibly TRBD1 (5 bases). CDR1 and CDR2 (germline): SQVTM, ANQGSEA. The CDR3 is 13 residues long. V was pared by 5 bases and J by 3 bases, with 14 bases between. The CDR3 DNA is TGCAGCGTTAGACAGCCCCTTGACTACGAGCAGTACTTC. Protein: CSVRQPLDYEQYF.

The chain has TRBV6-5 and TRBJ2-3; D gene ambiguous. Germline V gene data show CDR1 as MNHEY and CDR2 as SVGAGI. V dropped 5 bases and J dropped 3 bases, with 9 bases sitting between them. The CDR3 has 13 residues. CDR3 amino acids: CASSNGPTDTQYF. DNA for the CDR3: TGTGCCAGCAGTAACGGCCCGACAGATACGCAGTATTTT.

The CDR3 nucleotides are TGTGCCAGCAGCCAGACAGGGGTCGAGCAGTACTTC. Its protein product is CASSQTGVEQYF. The rearrangement links TRBV7-2 to TRBJ2-7; 8 nucleotides match TRBD1. This CDR3 has 12 amino acids. J lost 6 bases, V lost 5 bases, and 3 bases had no gene match. CDR1 SGHTA and CDR2 FQGNSA come from the germline V gene.

The chain combines TRBV30 with TRBJ1-6, with unresolved D. The V gene's germline CDR1 is GTSNPN and CDR2 SVGIG (reference sequence). The CDR3 is 14 amino acids. Trimming removed 0 bases from V and 12 bases from J, with 15 bases in between. The CDR3 region has the DNA TGTGCCTGGAGTGTCGATCGCCCCTTCGTACCCCTCCACTTT. Its translation is CAWSVDRPFVPLHF.

The rearrangement joins TRBV7-8 to TRBJ1-6; the match to TRBD1 covers 7 bases. The CDR3 covers 19 residues. Germline-derived CDR1 and CDR2 are SGHVS and FQNEAQ. Trimming at V came to 5 bases and at J to 1 base, leaving 14 bases not matched to a gene. The DNA for the CDR3 is TGTGCCAGCAGCCTGCCGGGACAGAAGATCCTGTCCTATAATTCACCCCTCCACTTT. It translates to CASSLPGQKILSYNSPLHF.

The chain has TRBV28 and TRBJ1-1; TRBD1 matches at 9 bases. V lost 1 base, J lost 4 bases, and 4 bases stayed unmatched. CDR1 MDHEN and CDR2 SYDVKM come from the germline V gene. The CDR3 sequence is 15 residues long. The CDR3 DNA reads TGTGCCAGCAGTTTATCGCGGACAGGGGCCACTGAAGCTTTCTTT. As protein: CASSLSRTGATEAFF. The full variable domain, in which reference TRBV28 and TRBJ1-1 provide the parts outside the CDR3, is DVKVTQSSRYLVKRTGEKVFLECVQDMDHENMFWYRQDPGLGLRLIYFSYDVKMKEKGDIPEGYSVSREKKERFSLILESASTNQTSMYLCASSLSRTGATEAFFGQGTRLTVV.

On this clone: Other nucleotide sequences from this sample produce the same CDR3. The rearrangement uses TRBV19 and TRBJ2-7; possibly TRBD2 for D (6 bases). With 1 base removed from V and 4 bases from J, the gap between germline ends came to 8 bases. The CDR3 runs to 13 residues. Germline CDR1 LNHDA, CDR2 SQIVND (reference sequence). The CDR3 loop reads CASSIAGGYEQYF. CDR3 in DNA: TGTGCCAGTAGTATAGCCGGGGGTTACGAGCAGTACTTC.

The chain uses TRBV28 and TRBJ2-3, with D maybe TRBD2 (6 bases). This CDR3 contains 15 residues. V lost 6 bases and J 3 bases, leaving 16 bases between the germline ends. The germline V gene has CDR1 MDHEN and CDR2 SYDVKM. DNA of the CDR3: TGTGCCAGCAGGACGGGGGAGATGGGGACAGATACGCAGTATTTT. Protein: CASRTGEMGTDTQYF.

The rearrangement links TRBV4-2 to TRBJ2-7, with D perhaps TRBD2 (5 bases). The CDR3 totals 12 residues. Germline CDR1 and CDR2: LGHNA and YNFKEQ. V lost 5 bases and J lost 10, with 15 bases in between. CDR3 bases: TGTGCCAGCAGCACTACTAGTCGTATTCAGTACTTC. Its translation: CASSTTSRIQYF.

In this sample, this clone turned up once. The chain has TRBV7-6 and TRBJ2-7; a possible D gene is TRBD2 (7 bases). The germline V gene encodes CDR1 SGHVS and CDR2 FNYEAQ. CDR3 length equals 15 residues. V was trimmed by 2 bases and J by 0 bases, leaving 11 bases between them. Here the CDR3 reads CASSLTGGPSYEQYF. CDR3 in DNA: TGTGCCAGCAGCTTAACCGGGGGGCCCTCCTACGAGCAGTACTTC.

Regarding this clone: The same CDR3 arises from other DNA sequences in this sample as well. This chain joins TRBV10-1 and TRBJ2-7, with D possibly matching TRBD2 (6 bases). The CDR3 runs to 13 residues. Germline V gives CDR1 WNHNN, CDR2 SYGVQD (reference sequence). V shed 4 bases and J shed 3 bases, with 10 bases lying between them. The CDR3, as DNA: TGCGCCAGCAGTGGTGGGGAGGACTACGAGCAGTACTTC. It is translated as CASSGGEDYEQYF.

The rearrangement uses TRBV5-1 and TRBJ2-1, with 7 bases matching TRBD2. Germline V gives CDR1 SGHRS, CDR2 YFSETQ. Germline trimming cut 2 bases from V and 0 bases from J; bases unmatched to any gene: 8. The CDR3 consists of 17 residues. This CDR3 is CASSFREASSSYNEQFF. The DNA for the CDR3 is TGCGCCAGCAGCTTCCGGGAGGCCTCGAGCTCCTACAATGAGCAGTTCTTC.

This clone was seen a single time. This chain links TRBV2 with TRBJ2-1; D unresolved. CDR1 and CDR2 from the germline V gene are SNHLY and FYNNEI. This CDR3 comprises 13 residues. Deletions cut 11 bases from V and 4 bases from J, with 15 bases between. The CDR3 region is CACQAGEYNEQFF. CDR3 DNA sequence: TGTGCCTGCCAGGCAGGAGAATACAATGAGCAGTTCTTC.

This chain uses TRBV2 with TRBJ1-6, with a tentative D call TRBD1 (5 bases). CDR1 and CDR2 (germline): SNHLY, FYNNEI. V was pared by 5 bases and J by 5 bases, with 10 bases between. The CDR3 is 14 amino acids. The CDR3 nucleotides read TGTGCCAGCAGTTTGACAGCGAATAATTCACCCCTCCACTTT. Residues: CASSLTANNSPLHF.

A few counts support this clone. This specimen includes other DNA sequences encoding the same CDR3. This chain connects TRBV10-3 to TRBJ1-1; perhaps TRBD1 as D (5 bases). V lost 6 bases and J lost 5, with 7 bases in between. Germline loops: CDR1 ENHRY, CDR2 SYGVKD. This CDR3 is built from 11 residues. The CDR3 protein is CAIRAGTEAFF. As DNA, the CDR3 is TGTGCCATCAGAGCAGGGACTGAAGCTTTCTTT.

Only one count was recorded for this clone. The chain employs TRBV5-1 and TRBJ2-1; tentative D call: TRBD2 (6 bases). Trimming left V 5 bases short and J 10 bases short, with 10 bases between. The CDR3 sequence is 11 residues long. CDR1 is SGHRS and CDR2 is YFSETQ in the germline V gene. CDR3 DNA sequence: TGCGCCAGCAGGGGGGACTCAGAGCAGTTCTTC. The encoded protein is CASRGDSEQFF.

The chain couples TRBV14 to TRBJ2-1, with D unclear. Trimming cost V 0 bases and J 6 bases, with 9 bases left between them. The germline CDR1 and CDR2 sequences are SGHDN and FVKESK. This CDR3 spans 14 amino acids. DNA of the CDR3: TGTGCCAGCAGCCAAGACGTTAGCAGCAATGAGCAGTTCTTC. Translated, it gives CASSQDVSSNEQFF.

The V gene is TRBV28, the J gene TRBJ1-2, with D hard to call. Germline V gene lookup returns CDR1 MDHEN and CDR2 SYDVKM. This CDR3 has 12 residues. The V and J ends lost 8 bases and 8 bases respectively, with 15 bases between them. CDR3 sequence: CASYSAGRGYTF. The CDR3 bases are TGTGCCAGCTATTCGGCGGGTAGGGGCTACACCTTC.

Worth noting for this clone: In the same sample, other DNA sequences code for this CDR3. For the CDR3, the DNA is TGTGCCATCAGCGGAGGATCCTATGGCTACACCTTC. Protein sequence: CAISGGSYGYTF. V usage is TRBV10-3 and J usage is TRBJ1-2; D ambiguous. V dropped 6 bases and J dropped 4 bases, with 9 bases sitting between them. This CDR3 is 12 amino acids long. Germline V gene lookup returns CDR1 ENHRY and CDR2 SYGVKD.